These 20 T cell receptor beta chains were sequenced from one sample in a study of blood T cell repertoires in COVID-19. Sequenced by immunoSEQ multiplex PCR; TCRdb stores in-frame clones only, minus some. The sample records just over 80,000 clones, roughly 82% being singletons. Sequencing was done on a sample of peripheral blood. These receptors all stem from a woman of 80 years or more with active or convalescent COVID-19.

There are a few counts of this clone. The chain is built from TRBV2 and TRBJ2-1; TRBD2 agrees at 11 bases. The CDR3 consists of 17 residues. V was clipped by 4 bases and J by 8 bases; unmatched bases: 13. Germline V gene sequence: CDR1 SNHLY, CDR2 FYNNEI. CDR3 amino acids: CASSVDSGGDGTHEQFF. The CDR3 region has the DNA TGTGCCAGCAGTGTGGATAGCGGGGGGGATGGTACACATGAGCAGTTCTTC. The variable domain in full, with the rest retrieved from reference TRBV2 and TRBJ2-1, is EPEVTQTPSHQVTQMGQEVILRCVPISNHLYFYWYRQILGQKVEFLVSFYNNEISEKSEIFDDQFSVERPDGSNFTLKIRSTKLEDSAMYFCASSVDSGGDGTHEQFFGPGTRLTVL.

This clone was detected a few times. The chain links TRBV12-3 or TRBV12-4 to TRBJ2-1, with 7 bases fitting TRBD1. The CDR3 contains 12 residues. Germline trimming cut 6 bases from V and 8 bases from J; bases unmatched to any gene: 4. Here the CDR3 reads CASSTTGDEQFF. As DNA, the CDR3 is TGTGCCAGCAGCACTACAGGGGATGAGCAGTTCTTC.

The CDR3 sequence: CASTLGLAGTGELFF. The CDR3 DNA follows: TGTGCCAGTACTTTGGGACTAGCAGGAACCGGGGAGCTGTTTTTT. This sequence joins TRBV19 and TRBJ2-2; 9 bases align to TRBD2. The CDR3 spans 15 residues. Trimming removed 7 bases from V and 5 bases from J; junction bases left unmatched: 8. From germline, CDR1 is LNHDA and CDR2 SQIVND (reference sequence).

This rearrangement joins TRBV2 to TRBJ1-1; a possible D gene is TRBD1 (6 bases). V was shortened by 6 bases and J by 5 bases, with 13 bases between the two germline ends. The CDR3 sequence is 13 residues long. Per the germline V gene, CDR1 is SNHLY and CDR2 is FYNNEI. The CDR3 DNA sequence: TGTGCCAGCAGCACCAGGACAGAAACTGAAGCTTTCTTT. Residues: CASSTRTETEAFF.

V usage is TRBV28 and J usage is TRBJ2-7; 7 positions agree with TRBD2. The CDR3 has 15 amino acids. Germline trimming cut 7 bases from V and 2 bases from J; bases unmatched to any gene: 11. Per the germline V gene, CDR1 is MDHEN and CDR2 is SYDVKM. This CDR3 reads CASNLDGGFTYEQYF. CDR3 in DNA: TGTGCCAGCAATCTAGACGGGGGGTTCACCTACGAGCAGTACTTC. Variable domain in full (rest from reference TRBV28 and TRBJ2-7): DVKVTQSSRYLVKRTGEKVFLECVQDMDHENMFWYRQDPGLGLRLIYFSYDVKMKEKGDIPEGYSVSREKKERFSLILESASTNQTSMYLCASNLDGGFTYEQYFGPGTRLTVT.

The count of this clone is one. The V call is TRBV10-3, the J call TRBJ1-4; D may be TRBD1 (6 bases). V was clipped by 2 bases and J by 4 bases, with 8 bases between them. Germline lookup yields CDR1 ENHRY and CDR2 SYGVKD. CDR3 length: 14 amino acids. The CDR3 reads CAISERTVNEKLFF. The DNA of the CDR3 is TGTGCCATCAGTGAGAGGACAGTTAATGAAAAACTGTTTTTT.

This clone was observed a few times. The chain carries TRBV28 and TRBJ1-4; no clear D gene. This CDR3 has 14 residues. The V gene's germline CDR1 is MDHEN and CDR2 SYDVKM. V was pared by 3 bases and J by 5 bases, with 10 bases between. Here the CDR3 reads CASSFLVSNEKLFF. CDR3 nucleotide sequence: TGTGCCAGCAGTTTCTTAGTGAGCAATGAAAAACTGTTTTTT.

The chain employs TRBV28 and TRBJ1-2, with D maybe TRBD1 (5 bases). The CDR3 spans 15 residues. The germline V and J ends were trimmed by 6 bases and 8 bases, with 22 bases remaining between them. Germline V CDR1 and CDR2: MDHEN, SYDVKM. The CDR3 coding sequence is TGTGCCAGCAGACTGGGCGGGGGAGGATCCGTAGGCTACACCTTC. This encodes CASRLGGGGSVGYTF.

V gene TRBV28 combines with J gene TRBJ1-6, with D unresolved. There are 14 residues in the CDR3. V was trimmed by 2 bases and J by 7 bases, leaving 9 bases between them. CDR1 and CDR2 from the germline V gene are MDHEN and SYDVKM. CDR3 in amino acids: CASSLPGLNSPLHF. CDR3 DNA sequence: TGTGCCAGCAGTTTACCGGGTCTGAATTCACCCCTCCACTTT. Combining the CDR3 with reference TRBV28 and TRBJ1-6 gives the whole variable domain DVKVTQSSRYLVKRTGEKVFLECVQDMDHENMFWYRQDPGLGLRLIYFSYDVKMKEKGDIPEGYSVSREKKERFSLILESASTNQTSMYLCASSLPGLNSPLHFGNGTRLTVT.

The chain joins TRBV15 to TRBJ1-6; the D gene is possibly TRBD1 (6 bases). Germline loops: CDR1 LNHNV, CDR2 YYDKDF (reference sequence). This CDR3 region has 17 residues. Trimming cost V 0 bases and J 6 bases, with 15 bases left between them. CDR3 nucleotide sequence: TGTGCCACCAGCAGAGATCCCCCAGGGGCTACTAATTCACCCCTCCACTTT. It is translated as CATSRDPPGATNSPLHF.

The chain has TRBV7-9 and TRBJ2-7; D might be TRBD2 (5 bases). Trimming removed 5 bases from V and 6 bases from J, with 17 bases in between. From germline, CDR1 is SEHNR and CDR2 FQNEAQ (reference sequence). The CDR3 is made up of 14 amino acids. The CDR3 DNA follows: TGTGCCAGCAGCGTTTCGGGAATTTTGGGCGAGCAGTACTTC. Translated, it gives CASSVSGILGEQYF.

The rearrangement joins TRBV4-1 to TRBJ1-2; D is possibly TRBD1 (5 bases). CDR3 length equals 15 residues. CDR1 is MGHRA and CDR2 is YSYEKL in the germline V gene. The V gene lost 0 bases and the J gene lost 5 bases, with 13 bases spanning the gap. CDR3 loop: CASSQDGGTAYGYTF. The CDR3 bases are TGCGCCAGCAGCCAAGACGGGGGGACGGCGTATGGCTACACCTTC.

J is TRBJ2-6 and V is TRBV6-5; D perhaps matches TRBD1 (5 bases). V lost 6 bases and J 3 bases, leaving 6 bases between the germline ends. The CDR3 has 13 amino acids. The germline CDR1 and CDR2 sequences are MNHEY and SVGAGI. As DNA, the CDR3 is TGTGCCAGCAGAGGGGTTGGGGCCAACGTCCTGACTTTC. Translation: CASRGVGANVLTF.

The chain is built from TRBV30 and TRBJ1-2; 10 bases agree with TRBD1. The CDR3 contains 16 residues. Germline V lookup: CDR1 GTSNPN, CDR2 SVGIG (reference sequence). V dropped 0 bases and J dropped 6; count of bases not matched to a gene: 10. The CDR3 protein is CAWSVPGQGVRNGYTF. The CDR3 DNA follows: TGTGCCTGGAGTGTACCCGGACAGGGGGTACGGAATGGCTACACCTTC.

The chain links TRBV10-2 to TRBJ2-7; TRBD1 is a possible D gene (5 bases). This CDR3 region has 12 residues. The germline V and J ends were trimmed by 6 bases and 6 bases, with 12 bases remaining between them. Germline V CDR1 and CDR2: WSHSY, SAAADI. The CDR3 loop reads CASRARVSEQYF. The CDR3 DNA reads as TGCGCCAGCAGGGCCAGGGTCAGCGAGCAGTACTTC.

The chain employs TRBV6-2 or TRBV6-3 and TRBJ1-5, with 9 bases fitting TRBD1. After removal of 6 bases from V and 3 bases from J, the junction contained 9 bases not matched to a gene. CDR3 length: 16 residues. The germline V gene encodes CDR1 MNHEY and CDR2 SVGEGT. The CDR3 bases are TGTGCCAGCAGACCTCCGGGACAGGGAACCAATCAGCCCCAGCATTTT. Translating gives CASRPPGQGTNQPQHF.

The chain links TRBV9 to TRBJ1-4; D is unresolved. V was cut by 0 bases and J by 1 base, with 7 bases left in between. Germline CDR1 SGDLS, CDR2 YYNGEE. The CDR3 spans 15 residues. DNA of the CDR3: TGTGCCAGCAGCGTAGATGAGGGAACTAATGAAAAACTGTTTTTT. This sequence encodes CASSVDEGTNEKLFF.

CDR3 protein: CASSQGSPPYAQYF. The DNA for the CDR3 is TGTGCCAGCAGCCAGGGGTCCCCACCTTATGCGCAGTATTTT. The chain is built from TRBV6-5 and TRBJ2-3; D possibly corresponds to TRBD1 (6 bases). CDR3 length: 14 residues. Per the germline V gene, CDR1 is MNHEY and CDR2 is SVGAGI. Trimming took 6 bases from V and 10 from J, leaving 20 bases between them.

The chain couples TRBV2 to TRBJ2-2, with D perhaps TRBD1 (5 bases). Germline-derived CDR1 and CDR2 are SNHLY and FYNNEI. CDR3 length: 13 residues. V was cut by 4 bases and J by 8 bases, with 11 bases left in between. The CDR3 bases are TGTGCCAGCAGTGGGGGCCCCGTTGGGGAGCTGTTTTTT. Its translation: CASSGGPVGELFF.

The chain employs TRBV30 and TRBJ1-6; 9 nucleotides line up with TRBD1. The CDR3 is 14 amino acids. The V and J ends lost 5 bases and 9 bases, in that order; junction bases with no gene match: 8. Germline V gene lookup returns CDR1 GTSNPN and CDR2 SVGIG (reference sequence). The DNA of the CDR3 is TGTGCCTGGGACAGGGGGGAGGCTGGTTCACCCCTCCACTTT. Translation gives CAWDRGEAGSPLHF.